This T cell receptor (beta chain) was captured by sequencing in a study of cytomegalovirus exposure and HLA in healthy donors. General observations from the study: Segments of the TCR beta V type were, in most cases, productive about 90% or about 30% of the time in an earlier analysis. Later on, an analysis showed TCR association rates differing by HLA locus, with DRB1 the most and HLA-C the fewest.

The CDR3 is 16 amino acids. Trimming removed 4 bases from V and 2 bases from J; junction bases left unmatched: 7. Per germline, CDR1 MDHEN and CDR2 SYDVKM. In the case of this clone: Its antigen is currently unknown.

Primers for the PCR totalled 60 Vbeta and 13 Jbeta. TCRdb's table, derived via immunoSEQ multiplex PCR, lists solely in-frame clones and lacks some. The sample contains 230,000 or so clones, 80% to 95% of which appear only once. The specimen sequenced was PBMCs. The receptor comes from a girl between 2 and 10 years old in good health and CMV-seronegative. This sequence joins TRBV28 and TRBJ2-1, with TRBD1 matching over 8 bases. The CDR3 region is CASSSPGGSPYNEQFF. CDR3 nucleotide sequence: TGTGCCAGCAGTTCTCCAGGGGGCTCCCCCTACAATGAGCAGTTCTTC.